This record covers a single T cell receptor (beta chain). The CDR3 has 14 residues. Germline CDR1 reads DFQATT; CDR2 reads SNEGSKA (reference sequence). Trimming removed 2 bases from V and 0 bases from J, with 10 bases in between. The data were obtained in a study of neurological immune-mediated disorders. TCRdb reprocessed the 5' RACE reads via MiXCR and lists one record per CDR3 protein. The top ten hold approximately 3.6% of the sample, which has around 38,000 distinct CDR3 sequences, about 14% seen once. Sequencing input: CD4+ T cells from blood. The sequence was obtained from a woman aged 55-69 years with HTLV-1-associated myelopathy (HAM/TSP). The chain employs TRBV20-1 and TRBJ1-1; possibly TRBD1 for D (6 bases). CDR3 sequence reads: CSARYRTVNTEAFF. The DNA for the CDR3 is TGCAGTGCTAGATACCGGACAGTGAACACTGAAGCTTTCTTT.